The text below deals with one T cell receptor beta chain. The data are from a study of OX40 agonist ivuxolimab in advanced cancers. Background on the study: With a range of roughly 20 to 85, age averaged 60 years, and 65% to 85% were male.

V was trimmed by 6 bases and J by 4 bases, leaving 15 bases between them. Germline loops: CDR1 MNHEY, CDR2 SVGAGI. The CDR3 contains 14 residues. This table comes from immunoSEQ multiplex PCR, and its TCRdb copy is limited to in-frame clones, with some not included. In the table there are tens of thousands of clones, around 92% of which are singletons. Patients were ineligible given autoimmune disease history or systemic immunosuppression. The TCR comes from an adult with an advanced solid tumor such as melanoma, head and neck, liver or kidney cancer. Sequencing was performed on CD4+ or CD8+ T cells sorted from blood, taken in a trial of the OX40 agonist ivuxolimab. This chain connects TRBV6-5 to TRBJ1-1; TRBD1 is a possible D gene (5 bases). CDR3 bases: TGTGCCAGCAGCCTATTCGGGACTGGCACTGAAGCTTTCTTT. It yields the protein CASSLFGTGTEAFF.